This T cell receptor (beta chain) is from a study of T-cell reconstitution after alpha-beta-depleted transplantation in children. General study results and limits: The study reportedly traced alpha-beta T cells about two months after transplant to several hundred expanded graft clones. T cells produced anew were the main source of T-cell counts and diversity one year after transplant.

Preparation of the TCRbeta library used unique molecular identifiers. One entry per CDR3 protein results from TCRdb running MiXCR on the PCR reads. Here the sample spans about 980,000 distinct CDR3 sequences, about 31% being singletons. This clonotype was seen a handful of times. No antigen is known for it. The CDR3 is made up of 16 amino acids. V lost 7 bases and J lost 2; bases outside the gene matches: 13. The chain recombines TRBV12-3 or TRBV12-4 with TRBJ2-7; TRBD2 matches 8 bases. The sequence came from a boy under three years old who had a stem cell transplant for SCID, so the T cells may come from the graft donor. The sequencing here drew on PBMCs, mostly from graft donor cells, taken 360 days after TCRalphabeta/CD19-depleted stem cell transplant. The CDR3 DNA reads as TGTGCCAGCACCTCAATAAGAGCGGGGGACCCCTACGAGCAGTACTTC. Its translation is CASTSIRAGDPYEQYF.